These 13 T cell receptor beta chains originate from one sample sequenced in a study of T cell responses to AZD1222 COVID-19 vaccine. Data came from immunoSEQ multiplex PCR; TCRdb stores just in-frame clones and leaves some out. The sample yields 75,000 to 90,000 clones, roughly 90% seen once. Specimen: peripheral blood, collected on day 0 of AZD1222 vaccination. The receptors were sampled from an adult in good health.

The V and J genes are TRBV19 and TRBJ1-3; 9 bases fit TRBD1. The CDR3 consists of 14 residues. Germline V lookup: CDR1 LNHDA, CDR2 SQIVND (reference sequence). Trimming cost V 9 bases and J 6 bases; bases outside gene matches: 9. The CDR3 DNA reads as TGTGCCAGCATCCTCACAGGGGGCGAAAACACCATATATTTT. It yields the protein CASILTGGENTIYF.

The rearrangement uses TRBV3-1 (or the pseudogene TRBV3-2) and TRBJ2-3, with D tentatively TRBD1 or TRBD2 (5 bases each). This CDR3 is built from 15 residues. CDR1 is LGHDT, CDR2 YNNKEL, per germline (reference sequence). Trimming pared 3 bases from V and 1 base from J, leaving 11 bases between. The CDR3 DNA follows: TGTGCCAGCAGCCAGAGGGACCGCCGCACAGATACGCAGTATTTT. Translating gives CASSQRDRRTDTQYF.

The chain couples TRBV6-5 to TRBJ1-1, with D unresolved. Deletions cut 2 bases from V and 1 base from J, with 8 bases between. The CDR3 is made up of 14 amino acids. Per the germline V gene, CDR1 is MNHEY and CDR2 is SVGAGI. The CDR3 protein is CASSYREGNTEAFF. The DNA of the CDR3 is TGTGCCAGCAGTTACAGGGAGGGGAACACTGAAGCTTTCTTT.

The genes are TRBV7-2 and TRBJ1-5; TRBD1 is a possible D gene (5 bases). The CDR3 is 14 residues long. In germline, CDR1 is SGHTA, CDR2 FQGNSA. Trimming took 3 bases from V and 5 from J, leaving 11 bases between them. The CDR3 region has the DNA TGTGCCAGCAGCTTGTATGTGGGGGATCAGCCCCAGCATTTT. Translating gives CASSLYVGDQPQHF.

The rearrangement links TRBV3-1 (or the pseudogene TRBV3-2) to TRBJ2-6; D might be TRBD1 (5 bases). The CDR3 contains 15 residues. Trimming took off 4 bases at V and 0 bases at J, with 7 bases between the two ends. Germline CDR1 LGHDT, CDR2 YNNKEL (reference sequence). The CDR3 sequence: CASSPDSSGANVLTF. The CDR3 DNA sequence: TGTGCCAGCAGCCCCGACAGCTCTGGGGCCAACGTCCTGACTTTC.

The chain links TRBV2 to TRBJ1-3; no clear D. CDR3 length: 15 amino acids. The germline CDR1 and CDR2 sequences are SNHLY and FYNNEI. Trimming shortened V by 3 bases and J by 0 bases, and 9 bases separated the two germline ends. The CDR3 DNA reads TGTGCCAGCAGTGAGCTCGGAGACTCTGGAAACACCATATATTTT. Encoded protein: CASSELGDSGNTIYF.

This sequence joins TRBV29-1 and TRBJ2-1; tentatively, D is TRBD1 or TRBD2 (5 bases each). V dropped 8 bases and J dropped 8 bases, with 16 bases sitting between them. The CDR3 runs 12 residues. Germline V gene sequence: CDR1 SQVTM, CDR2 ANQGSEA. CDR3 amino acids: CSPRTGDDEQFF. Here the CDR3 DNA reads TGCAGCCCCCGAACCGGGGACGATGAGCAGTTCTTC.

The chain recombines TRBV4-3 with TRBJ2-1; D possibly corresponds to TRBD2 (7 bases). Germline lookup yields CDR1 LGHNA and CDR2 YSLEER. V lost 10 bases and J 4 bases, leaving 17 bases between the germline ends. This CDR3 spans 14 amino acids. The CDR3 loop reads CATSRGGLYNEQFF. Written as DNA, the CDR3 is TGCGCCACCTCTAGGGGGGGCCTTTACAATGAGCAGTTCTTC.

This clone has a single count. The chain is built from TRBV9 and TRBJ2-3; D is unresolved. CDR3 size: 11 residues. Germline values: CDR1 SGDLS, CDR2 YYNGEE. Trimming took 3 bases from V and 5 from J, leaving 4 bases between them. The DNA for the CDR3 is TGTGCCAGCAGCGGGGAAGATACGCAGTATTTT. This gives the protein CASSGEDTQYF.

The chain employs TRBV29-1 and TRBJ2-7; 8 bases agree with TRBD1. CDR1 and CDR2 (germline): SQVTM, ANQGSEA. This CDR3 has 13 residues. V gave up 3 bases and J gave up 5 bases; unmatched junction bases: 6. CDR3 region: CSVDRQGNNEQYF. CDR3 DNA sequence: TGCAGCGTTGATCGACAGGGGAATAACGAGCAGTACTTC.

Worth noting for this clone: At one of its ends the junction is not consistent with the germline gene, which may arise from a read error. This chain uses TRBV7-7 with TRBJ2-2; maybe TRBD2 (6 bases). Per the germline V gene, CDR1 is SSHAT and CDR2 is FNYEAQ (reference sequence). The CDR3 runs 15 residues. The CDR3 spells CASSLGPEGGGELFF. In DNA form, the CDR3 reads TGTGCTAGCAGCCTTGGACCGGAGGGCGGCGGGGAGCTGTTTTTT.

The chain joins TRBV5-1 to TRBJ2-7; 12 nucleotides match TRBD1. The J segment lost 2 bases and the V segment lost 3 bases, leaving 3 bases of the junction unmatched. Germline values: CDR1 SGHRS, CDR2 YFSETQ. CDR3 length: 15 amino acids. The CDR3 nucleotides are TGCGCCAGCAGCTCGGGACAGGGGGCGACCTACGAGCAGTACTTC. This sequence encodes CASSSGQGATYEQYF.

Here the CDR3 reads CAISEPDRGELNTEAFF. In DNA form, the CDR3 reads TGTGCCATCAGTGAGCCCGACAGGGGAGAATTGAACACTGAAGCTTTCTTT. The chain links TRBV10-3 to TRBJ1-1, with 8 bases identical to TRBD1. This CDR3 is built from 17 residues. The trim removed 2 bases at V and 0 bases at J, leaving 8 bases unmatched. CDR1 and CDR2 from the germline V gene are ENHRY and SYGVKD.